Listed here are 12 T cell receptor beta chains from one sample, sequenced in a study of blood T cell repertoires in COVID-19. TCRdb keeps only in-frame clones here, not all; method: immunoSEQ multiplex PCR. The table has fewer than 200,000 clones, about 80% seen once. The sequencing sample was made of PBMCs or T cells enriched from blood (not recorded which). The receptors derive from a woman in her sixties or seventies in a cohort exposed to, infected with or recovered from COVID-19 (not recorded which).

This clone has a handful of counts. The chain couples TRBV29-1 to TRBJ1-2; no clear D. CDR3 length equals 13 residues. V was shortened by 5 bases and J by 8 bases, with 18 bases between the two germline ends. Germline assignment: CDR1 SQVTM and CDR2 ANQGSEA. The CDR3 loop is CSVPRDGSMGYTF. The CDR3, as DNA: TGCAGCGTTCCCCGGGATGGCTCTATGGGCTACACCTTC.

This chain uses TRBV7-8 with TRBJ1-6; 8 nucleotides match TRBD1. Germline CDR1 SGHVS, CDR2 FQNEAQ. The J segment lost 10 bases and the V segment lost 5 bases, leaving 7 bases of the junction unmatched. The CDR3 sequence is 14 residues long. This CDR3 is CASSPDRGGSPLHF. CDR3 sequence (DNA): TGTGCCAGCAGCCCCGACAGGGGAGGATCACCCCTCCACTTT. Drawing the rest from reference TRBV7-8 and TRBJ1-6, the complete variable domain is GAGVSQSPRYKVAKRGQDVALRCDPISGHVSLFWYQQALGQGPEFLTYFQNEAQLDKSGLPSDRFFAERPEGSVSTLKIQRTQQEDSAVYLCASSPDRGGSPLHFGNGTRLTVT.

This clone was observed a single time. The V and J genes are TRBV5-4 and TRBJ2-5, with D tentatively TRBD2 (7 bases). The CDR3 is 15 amino acids. Deletions cut 6 bases from V and 4 bases from J, with 19 bases between. Germline CDR1 reads SGHNT; CDR2 reads YYREEE (reference sequence). The CDR3 reads CASTPQGGARETQYF. The DNA for the CDR3 is TGTGCCAGCACCCCCCAAGGGGGGGCTAGAGAGACCCAGTACTTC.

V and J are TRBV6-5 and TRBJ1-5, with 7 bases matching TRBD1. The CDR3 spans 14 residues. Germline-derived CDR1 and CDR2 are MNHEY and SVGAGI. The trim removed 6 bases at V and 6 bases at J, leaving 8 bases unmatched. CDR3 DNA: TGTGCCAGCAGCGCAGGGGGGAAGGGTCAGCCCCAGCATTTT. Amino acids: CASSAGGKGQPQHF.

The chain carries TRBV4-2 and TRBJ2-7; 7 bases line up with TRBD2. CDR1 and CDR2 from the germline V gene are LGHNA and YNFKEQ. This CDR3 is 16 amino acids long. After removal of 0 bases from V and 4 bases from J, the junction contained 9 bases not matched to a gene. The CDR3 DNA reads TGTGCCAGCAGCCAAGATGGGGCGGGAGAGATATACGAGCAGTACTTC. This encodes CASSQDGAGEIYEQYF.

The chain is built from TRBV7-9 and TRBJ2-2, with 7 positions matching TRBD2. V dropped 7 bases and J dropped 7; count of bases not matched to a gene: 9. Germline-derived CDR1 and CDR2 are SEHNR and FQNEAQ (reference sequence). The CDR3 consists of 14 residues. As DNA, the CDR3 is TGTGCCAGCACCCTGGAGGGAGGGATCGGGGAGCTGTTTTTT. This codes for CASTLEGGIGELFF.

The table lists this clone with a few counts. The V call is TRBV18, the J call TRBJ2-1; 15 nucleotides match TRBD2. This CDR3 spans 23 amino acids. V gave up 1 base and J gave up 5 bases; unmatched junction bases: 21. The germline V gene encodes CDR1 KGHSH and CDR2 LQKENI. This CDR3 reads CASSPRNRAGTSGRMDPHNEQFF. CDR3 sequence (DNA): TGTGCCAGCTCACCACGGAACAGAGCCGGGACTAGCGGGAGGATGGACCCACACAATGAGCAGTTCTTC.

V usage is TRBV9 and J usage is TRBJ1-4, with TRBD1 matching over 8 bases. The CDR3 is 16 residues long. Trimming cost V 0 bases and J 1 base; bases outside gene matches: 2. Per the germline V gene, CDR1 is SGDLS and CDR2 is YYNGEE. The CDR3 DNA reads TGTGCCAGCAGCGTAGGAGACAGGGGAACTAATGAAAAACTGTTTTTT. Its protein product is CASSVGDRGTNEKLFF.

This chain uses TRBV7-2 with TRBJ1-1, with D perhaps TRBD1 (6 bases). The CDR3 totals 15 residues. Per germline, CDR1 SGHTA and CDR2 FQGNSA. Trimming removed 0 bases at V and 9 bases at J, with 17 bases between. CDR3 sequence (DNA): TGTGCCAGCAGCTTAGCGGGGGCAGTAGGTGGGAAAGCTTTCTTT. Translating gives CASSLAGAVGGKAFF.

This chain uses TRBV27 with TRBJ1-6; TRBD1 might be the D (6 bases). This CDR3 has 15 residues. Germline V gene data show CDR1 as MNHEY and CDR2 as SMNVEV (reference sequence). Trimming pared 5 bases from V and 6 bases from J, leaving 14 bases between. The DNA for the CDR3 is TGTGCCAGCAGTCTAAATGGGGGCTCTAATTCACCCCTCCACTTT. It yields the protein CASSLNGGSNSPLHF.

In its sample, this clone was seen a few times. The chain carries TRBV7-9 and TRBJ1-4; TRBD1 might be the D (6 bases). V was trimmed by 5 bases and J by 0 bases, leaving 16 bases between them. The CDR3 consists of 17 residues. CDR1 is SEHNR, CDR2 FQNEAQ, per germline (reference sequence). CDR3 amino acids: CASSPWTAVSTNEKLFF. The CDR3 DNA reads TGTGCCAGCAGCCCTTGGACAGCCGTCTCAACTAATGAAAAACTGTTTTTT.

The V gene is TRBV28, the J gene TRBJ2-1; the match to TRBD1 covers 12 bases. Losses at the gene ends were 6 bases for V and 10 bases for J; bases not matched to a gene: 10. The CDR3 length is 15 residues. In germline, CDR1 is MDHEN, CDR2 SYDVKM. As DNA, the CDR3 is TGTGCCAGCAGGACTCCTGGGACAGGGGGCACCGAGCAGTTCTTC. It encodes CASRTPGTGGTEQFF. Drawing the rest from reference TRBV28 and TRBJ2-1, the complete variable domain is DVKVTQSSRYLVKRTGEKVFLECVQDMDHENMFWYRQDPGLGLRLIYFSYDVKMKEKGDIPEGYSVSREKKERFSLILESASTNQTSMYLCASRTPGTGGTEQFFGPGTRLTVL.